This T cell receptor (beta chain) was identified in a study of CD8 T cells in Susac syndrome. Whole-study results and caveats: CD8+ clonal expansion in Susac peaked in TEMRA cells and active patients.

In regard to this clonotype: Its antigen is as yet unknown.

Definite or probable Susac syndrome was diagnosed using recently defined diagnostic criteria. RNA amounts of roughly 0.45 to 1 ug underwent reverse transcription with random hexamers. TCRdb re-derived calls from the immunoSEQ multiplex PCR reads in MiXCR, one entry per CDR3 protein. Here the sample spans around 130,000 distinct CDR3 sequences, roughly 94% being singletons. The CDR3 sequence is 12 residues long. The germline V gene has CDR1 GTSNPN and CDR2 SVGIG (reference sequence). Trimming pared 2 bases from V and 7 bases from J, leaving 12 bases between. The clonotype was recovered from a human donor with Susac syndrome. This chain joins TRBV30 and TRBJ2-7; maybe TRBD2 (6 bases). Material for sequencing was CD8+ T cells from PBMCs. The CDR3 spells CAWSTLRGEQYF. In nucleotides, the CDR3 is TGTGCCTGGAGTACCCTCCGGGGGGAGCAGTACTTC.